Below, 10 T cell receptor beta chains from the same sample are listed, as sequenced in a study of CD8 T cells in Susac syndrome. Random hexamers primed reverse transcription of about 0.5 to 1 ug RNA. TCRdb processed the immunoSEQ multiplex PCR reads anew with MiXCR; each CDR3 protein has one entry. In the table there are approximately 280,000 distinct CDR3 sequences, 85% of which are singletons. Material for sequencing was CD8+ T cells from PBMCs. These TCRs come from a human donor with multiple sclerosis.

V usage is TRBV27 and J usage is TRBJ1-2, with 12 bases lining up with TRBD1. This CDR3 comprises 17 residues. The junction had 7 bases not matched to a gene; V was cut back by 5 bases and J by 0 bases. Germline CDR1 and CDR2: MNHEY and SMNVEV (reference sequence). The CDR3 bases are TGTGCCAGCAGTACCTGGGGACAGGGGGCTGCTAACTATGGCTACACCTTC. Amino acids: CASSTWGQGAANYGYTF.

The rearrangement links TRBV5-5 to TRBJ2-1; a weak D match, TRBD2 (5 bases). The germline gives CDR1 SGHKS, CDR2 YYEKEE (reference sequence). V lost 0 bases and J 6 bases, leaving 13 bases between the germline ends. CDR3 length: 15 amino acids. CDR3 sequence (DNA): TGTGCCAGCAGCTTGGCCGCTAGCTCCCGCAATGAGCAGTTCTTC. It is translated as CASSLAASSRNEQFF.

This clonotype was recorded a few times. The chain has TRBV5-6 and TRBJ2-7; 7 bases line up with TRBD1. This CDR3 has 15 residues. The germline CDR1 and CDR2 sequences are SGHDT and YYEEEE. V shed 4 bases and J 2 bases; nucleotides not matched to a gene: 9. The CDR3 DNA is TGTGCCAGCAGCGGAGACAGGGCAGTGACCTACGAGCAGTACTTC. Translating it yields CASSGDRAVTYEQYF.

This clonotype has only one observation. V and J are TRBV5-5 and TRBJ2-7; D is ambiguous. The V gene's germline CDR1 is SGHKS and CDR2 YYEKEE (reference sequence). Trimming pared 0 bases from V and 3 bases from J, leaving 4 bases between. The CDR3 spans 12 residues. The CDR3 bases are TGTGCCAGCAGCTTGGACATCTACGAGCAGTACTTC. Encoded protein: CASSLDIYEQYF.

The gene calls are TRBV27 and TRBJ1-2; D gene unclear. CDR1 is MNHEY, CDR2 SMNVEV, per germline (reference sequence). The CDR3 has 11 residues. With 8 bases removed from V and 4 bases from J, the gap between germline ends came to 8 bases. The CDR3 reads CASWDSYGYTF. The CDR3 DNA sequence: TGTGCCAGCTGGGATAGCTATGGCTACACCTTC.

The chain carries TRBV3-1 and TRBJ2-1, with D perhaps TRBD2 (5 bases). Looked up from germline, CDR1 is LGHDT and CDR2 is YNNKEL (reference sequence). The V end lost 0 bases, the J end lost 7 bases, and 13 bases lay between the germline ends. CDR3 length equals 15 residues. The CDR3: CASSQDIGERNEQFF. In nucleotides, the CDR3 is TGTGCCAGCAGCCAAGATATTGGGGAGCGTAATGAGCAGTTCTTC.

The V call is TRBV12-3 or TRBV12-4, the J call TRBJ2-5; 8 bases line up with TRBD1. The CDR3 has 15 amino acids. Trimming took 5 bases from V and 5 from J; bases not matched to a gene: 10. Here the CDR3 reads CASSMRTGSKETQYF. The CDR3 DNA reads TGTGCCAGCAGTATGCGGACAGGGTCGAAGGAGACCCAGTACTTC.

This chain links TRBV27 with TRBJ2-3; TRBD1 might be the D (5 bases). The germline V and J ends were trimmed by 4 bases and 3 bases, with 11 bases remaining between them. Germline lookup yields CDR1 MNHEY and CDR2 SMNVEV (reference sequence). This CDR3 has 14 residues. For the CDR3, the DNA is TGTGCCAGCAGTTGGGCAGGGCTGACAGATACGCAGTATTTT. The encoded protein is CASSWAGLTDTQYF.

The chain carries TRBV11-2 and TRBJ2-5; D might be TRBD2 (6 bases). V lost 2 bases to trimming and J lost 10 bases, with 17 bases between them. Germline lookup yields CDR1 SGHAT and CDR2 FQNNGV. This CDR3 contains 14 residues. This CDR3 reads CASSLLPLPGDQYF. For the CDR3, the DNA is TGTGCCAGCAGCTTACTTCCACTGCCGGGGGACCAGTACTTC.

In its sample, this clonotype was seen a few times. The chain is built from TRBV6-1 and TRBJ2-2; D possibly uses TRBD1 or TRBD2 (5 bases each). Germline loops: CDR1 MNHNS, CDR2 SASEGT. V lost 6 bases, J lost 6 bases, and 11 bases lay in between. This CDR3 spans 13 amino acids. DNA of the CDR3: TGTGCCAGCAGGGGGGTTCCGGCCGGGGAGCTGTTTTTT. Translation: CASRGVPAGELFF.